This T cell receptor beta chain was captured in a study of T-cell memory formation after mild COVID-19. Germline CDR1 and CDR2: ENHRY and SYGVKD. The CDR3 spans 11 residues. Deletions cut 8 bases from V and 6 bases from J, with 9 bases between. One entry per CDR3 protein results from TCRdb running MiXCR on the 5' RACE reads. The data show 350,000 to 450,000 distinct CDR3 sequences, with 28% seen just once and about 13% held by the top ten. This clonotype was counted between two and nine times. The sample was PBMCs or a T cell subset sorted from them (not recorded which). This sequence was found in an adult woman who had mild COVID-19 (a few samples of this study predate the infection). Cell type and time point are not known. The V gene is TRBV10-3, the J gene TRBJ2-3; D possibly corresponds to TRBD2 (5 bases). CDR3: CAIRAEDTQYF. The CDR3 coding sequence is TGTGCCATCCGAGCGGAGGATACGCAGTATTTT.